This T cell receptor (beta chain) was sequenced in a study of long-term antiretroviral therapy in people with HIV. Among participants with HIV, every one received treatment in the United States. A v3.0 immunoSEQ assay was performed at survey level. Sequencing was performed with immunoSEQ multiplex PCR; in TCRdb, only in-frame clones are kept and a portion is missing. In the table there are fewer than 30,000 clones, 81% of which are singletons. Germline-derived CDR1 and CDR2 are ENHRY and SYGVKD. The CDR3 is made up of 13 amino acids. Trimming shortened V by 4 bases and J by 4 bases, and 7 bases separated the two germline ends.

This TCR came from a woman between 18 and 29 years old with HIV. The material was unsorted PBMCs, obtained at the start of antiretroviral therapy, before treatment. The chain couples TRBV10-3 to TRBJ2-2; D remains unclear. DNA for the CDR3: TGTGCCATCAGTGCTGGCGGCACCGGGGAGCTGTTTTTT. Its translation: CAISAGGTGELFF.